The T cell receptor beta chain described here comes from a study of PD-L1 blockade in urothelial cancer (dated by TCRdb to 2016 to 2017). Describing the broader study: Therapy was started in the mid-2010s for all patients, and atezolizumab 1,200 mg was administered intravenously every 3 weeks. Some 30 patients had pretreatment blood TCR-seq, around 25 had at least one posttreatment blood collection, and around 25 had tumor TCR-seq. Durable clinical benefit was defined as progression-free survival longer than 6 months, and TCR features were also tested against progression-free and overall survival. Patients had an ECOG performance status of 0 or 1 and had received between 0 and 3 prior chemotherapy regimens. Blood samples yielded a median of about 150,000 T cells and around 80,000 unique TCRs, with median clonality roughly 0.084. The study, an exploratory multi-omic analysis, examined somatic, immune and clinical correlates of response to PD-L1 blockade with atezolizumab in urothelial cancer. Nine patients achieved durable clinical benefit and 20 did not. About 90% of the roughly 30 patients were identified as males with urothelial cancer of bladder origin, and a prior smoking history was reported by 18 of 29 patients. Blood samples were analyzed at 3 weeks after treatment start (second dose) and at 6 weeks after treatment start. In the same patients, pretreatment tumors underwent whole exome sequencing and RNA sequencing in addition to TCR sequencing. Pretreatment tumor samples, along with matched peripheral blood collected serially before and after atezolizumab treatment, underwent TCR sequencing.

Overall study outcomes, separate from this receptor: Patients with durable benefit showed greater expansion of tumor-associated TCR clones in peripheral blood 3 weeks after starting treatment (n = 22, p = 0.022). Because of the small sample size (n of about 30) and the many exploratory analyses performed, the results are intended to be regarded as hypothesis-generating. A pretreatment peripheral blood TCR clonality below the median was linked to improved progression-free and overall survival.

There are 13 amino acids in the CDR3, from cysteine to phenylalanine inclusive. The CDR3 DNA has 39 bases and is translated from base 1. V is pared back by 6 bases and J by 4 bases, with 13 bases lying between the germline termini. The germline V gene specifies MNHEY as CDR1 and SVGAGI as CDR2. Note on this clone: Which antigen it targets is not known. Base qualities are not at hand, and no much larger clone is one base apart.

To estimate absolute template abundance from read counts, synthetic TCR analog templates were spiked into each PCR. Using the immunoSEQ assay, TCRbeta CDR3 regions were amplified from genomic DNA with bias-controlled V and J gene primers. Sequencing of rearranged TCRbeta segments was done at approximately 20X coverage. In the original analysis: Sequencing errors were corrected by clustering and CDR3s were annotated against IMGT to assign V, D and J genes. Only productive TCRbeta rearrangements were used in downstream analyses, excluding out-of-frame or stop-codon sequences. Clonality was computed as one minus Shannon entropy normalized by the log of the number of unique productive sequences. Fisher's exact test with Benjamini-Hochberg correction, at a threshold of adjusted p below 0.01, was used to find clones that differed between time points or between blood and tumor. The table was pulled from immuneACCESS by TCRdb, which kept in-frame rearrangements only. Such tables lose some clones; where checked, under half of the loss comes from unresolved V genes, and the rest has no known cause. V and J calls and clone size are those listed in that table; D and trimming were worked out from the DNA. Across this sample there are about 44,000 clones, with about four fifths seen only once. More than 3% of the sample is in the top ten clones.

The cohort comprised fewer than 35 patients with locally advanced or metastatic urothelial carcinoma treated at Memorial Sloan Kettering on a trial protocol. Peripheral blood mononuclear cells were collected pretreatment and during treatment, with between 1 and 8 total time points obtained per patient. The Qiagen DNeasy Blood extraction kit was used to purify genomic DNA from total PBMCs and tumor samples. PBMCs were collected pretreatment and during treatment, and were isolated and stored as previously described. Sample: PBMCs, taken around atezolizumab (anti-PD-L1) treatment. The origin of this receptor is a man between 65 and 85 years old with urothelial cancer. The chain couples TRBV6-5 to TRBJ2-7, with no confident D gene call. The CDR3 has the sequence CASRPQTLYEQYF. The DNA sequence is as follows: TGTGCCAGCAGACCACAGACACTGTACGAGCAGTACTTC.